This T cell receptor (beta chain) stems from a study of T cell repertoires in cytomegalovirus infection. Study-wide context: Peptides in the study included HLA-C-restricted and HLA-B-restricted CMV epitopes.

This clonotype appeared a few times. Its antigen is unknown. V lost 0 bases to trimming and J lost 7 bases, with 13 bases between them. The CDR3 runs to 14 residues. The germline V gene has CDR1 MGHRA and CDR2 YSYEKL. Each CDR3 protein is one row after TCRdb ran MiXCR on the reads. The repertoire has tens of thousands of distinct CDR3 sequences, around 25% of them found once; the top ten carry roughly 50%. This material consisted of CD8+ T cells from cultured PBMCs, taken from culture after CMV antigen stimulation. The rearrangement links TRBV4-1 to TRBJ2-7; D ambiguous. The sequence derives from a human donor in good health (CMV status not recorded). Some clones in this sample may be carry-over from other donors' samples. The CDR3 region is CASSQDSTSREQYF. The CDR3, as DNA: TGCGCCAGCAGCCAAGATTCGACATCGCGGGAGCAGTACTTC.